Listed here are 20 T cell receptor beta chains from one sample, sequenced in a study of blood T cell repertoires in COVID-19. The repertoire was sequenced with immunoSEQ multiplex PCR; TCRdb's copy has only in-frame clones and lacks some. The sample shows some 40,000 clones, 70% to 90% of them seen only once. Sequenced: peripheral blood. All receptors come from a human donor in a cohort sampled during active or convalescent COVID-19. The donor label of this sample is uncertain.

The V and J genes are TRBV30 and TRBJ1-4; 7 positions match TRBD1. The J segment lost 8 bases and the V segment lost 0 bases, leaving 6 bases of the junction unmatched. The CDR3 spans 14 residues. CDR1 is GTSNPN and CDR2 is SVGIG in the germline V gene (reference sequence). CDR3 nucleotides: TGTGCCTGGAGTGTGACAGGGTGGGGGGAAAAACTGTTTTTT. Amino acids: CAWSVTGWGEKLFF.

The rearrangement uses TRBV19 and TRBJ2-2, with D perhaps matching TRBD1 (6 bases). Trimming stripped 6 bases from V and 3 bases from J, with 17 bases between. Per germline, CDR1 LNHDA and CDR2 SQIVND (reference sequence). The CDR3 sequence is 16 residues long. The CDR3 region is CASSPSGTLYTGELFF. CDR3 coding DNA: TGTGCCAGTAGCCCCTCCGGGACACTATACACCGGGGAGCTGTTTTTT.

The chain links TRBV4-2 to TRBJ2-4; 12 nucleotides match TRBD2. This CDR3 spans 16 amino acids. V lost 1 base, J lost 6 bases, and 4 bases stayed unmatched. CDR1 is LGHNA and CDR2 is YNFKEQ in the germline V gene. The DNA of the CDR3 is TGTGCCAGCAGCCAAGGGGCTAGCGGGAGGGGAAACATTCAGTACTTC. Translation: CASSQGASGRGNIQYF.

The rearrangement uses TRBV5-1 and TRBJ2-7; maybe TRBD2 (5 bases). The CDR3 loop spans 15 amino acids. CDR1 SGHRS and CDR2 YFSETQ come from the germline V gene. V lost 4 bases and J 1 base, leaving 15 bases between the germline ends. DNA of the CDR3: TGCGCCAGCAGCGGAGGCAAACCGATATCCTACGAGCAGTACTTC. Encoded protein: CASSGGKPISYEQYF.

V usage is TRBV27 and J usage is TRBJ2-2, with TRBD2 matching 7 bases. The CDR3 is 17 residues long. V shed 5 bases, J shed 2 bases, and the junction held 11 bases outside the gene matches. Germline values: CDR1 MNHEY, CDR2 SMNVEV (reference sequence). CDR3 sequence: CASSQGVLAGNTGELFF. The DNA for the CDR3 is TGTGCCAGCAGTCAAGGGGTTTTAGCGGGCAACACCGGGGAGCTGTTTTTT.

The chain recombines TRBV30 with TRBJ2-3; 10 nucleotides line up with TRBD2. Trimming removed 7 bases from V and 1 base from J; junction bases left unmatched: 11. The CDR3 consists of 16 residues. Germline loops: CDR1 GTSNPN, CDR2 SVGIG (reference sequence). The CDR3 spells CASGASGSRRTDTQYF. The CDR3, as DNA: TGTGCCTCCGGGGCTAGCGGGAGTCGTCGCACAGATACGCAGTATTTT.

This chain uses TRBV7-8 with TRBJ1-4; perhaps TRBD1 as D (5 bases). The V and J ends lost 2 bases and 2 bases respectively, with 12 bases between them. CDR1 and CDR2 from the germline V gene are SGHVS and FQNEAQ. The CDR3 is 16 amino acids. The CDR3 sequence is CASSLYGRGTNEKLFF. The CDR3 nucleotides read TGTGCCAGCAGCTTATACGGACGGGGGACTAATGAAAAACTGTTTTTT.

The chain combines TRBV24-1 with TRBJ2-7; 11 nucleotides align to TRBD2. J was trimmed by 7 bases and V by 10 bases; bases with no gene match: 11. CDR3 length equals 14 residues. Germline CDR1 reads KGHDR; CDR2 reads SFDVKD. CDR3 nucleotides: TGTGCCACTTCCGGGACTAGCGGTATAGGAGAGCAGTACTTC. This sequence encodes CATSGTSGIGEQYF.

This clone was observed a handful of times. This sequence joins TRBV6-1 and TRBJ2-7, with 7 bases matching TRBD1. Losses at the gene ends were 1 base for V and 4 bases for J; bases not matched to a gene: 4. The CDR3 spans 14 residues. Germline V gene data show CDR1 as MNHNS and CDR2 as SASEGT. CDR3 sequence: CASSEDRGRYEQYF. CDR3 sequence (DNA): TGTGCCAGCAGTGAAGACAGGGGAAGGTACGAGCAGTACTTC.

CDR3 sequence: CASSSGRTSGNEQYF. In nucleotides, the CDR3 is TGTGCCAGCAGCTCCGGCCGGACTAGCGGCAACGAGCAGTACTTC. The chain has TRBV7-6 and TRBJ2-7, with 10 nucleotides matching TRBD2. Trimming at V came to 4 bases and at J to 5 bases, leaving 8 bases not matched to a gene. CDR3 length: 15 amino acids. Germline lookup yields CDR1 SGHVS and CDR2 FNYEAQ.

This clone has only a few counts. This chain uses TRBV7-9 with TRBJ2-7; D is unclear. The CDR3 totals 12 residues. The V end was cut by 2 bases, the J end by 7 bases, with 9 bases between. Per the germline V gene, CDR1 is SEHNR and CDR2 is FQNEAQ (reference sequence). The CDR3 loop reads CASSLTSYEQYF. CDR3 bases: TGTGCCAGCAGCTTAACGAGTTATGAGCAGTACTTC.

The chain uses TRBV7-9 and TRBJ2-7; D not resolved. This CDR3 spans 11 amino acids. Germline-derived CDR1 and CDR2 are SEHNR and FQNEAQ (reference sequence). Trimming cost V 4 bases and J 6 bases, with 7 bases left between them. The DNA of the CDR3 is TGTGCCAGCAGCTCGGTATTCGAGCAGTACTTC. Translating it yields CASSSVFEQYF.

The rearrangement uses TRBV12-3 or TRBV12-4 and TRBJ2-7; the D is unclear. The CDR3 has 12 residues. Trimming took 5 bases from V and 3 from J, leaving 8 bases between them. The CDR3 DNA reads as TGTGCCAGCAGTCGACTCTTCTACGAGCAGTACTTC. It encodes CASSRLFYEQYF.

The chain carries TRBV11-3 and TRBJ2-5; a possible D gene is TRBD2 (6 bases). CDR1 is SGHNT, CDR2 YENEEA, per germline. The V and J ends lost 0 bases and 5 bases respectively, with 13 bases between them. The CDR3 covers 15 residues. Written as DNA, the CDR3 is TGTGCCAGCAGCTTAGAGGGGCGGGAAGGGGAGACCCAGTACTTC. Its translation: CASSLEGREGETQYF.

This clone came up a few times. The rearrangement uses TRBV15 and TRBJ1-4; no definite D call. V dropped 5 bases and J dropped 8 bases, with 12 bases sitting between them. CDR1 and CDR2 (germline): LNHNV, YYDKDF (reference sequence). The CDR3 runs 13 residues. Here the CDR3 reads CATSVIAGEKLFF. The DNA of the CDR3 is TGTGCCACCAGCGTTATCGCGGGCGAAAAACTGTTTTTT.

The gene calls are TRBV15 and TRBJ1-5; D is uncertain. This CDR3 comprises 13 residues. Trimming took 5 bases from V and 4 from J, leaving 9 bases between them. Germline CDR1 reads LNHNV; CDR2 reads YYDKDF (reference sequence). The CDR3 nucleotides are TGTGCCACCAGCGGAACAGCTAATCAGCCCCAGCATTTT. This gives the protein CATSGTANQPQHF.

The genes are TRBV25-1 and TRBJ2-5; 10 bases line up with TRBD2. The V gene's germline CDR1 is MGHDK and CDR2 SYGVNS. V was clipped by 4 bases and J by 2 bases; unmatched bases: 10. This CDR3 comprises 17 residues. The CDR3 region is CASSAAGVAGGQETQYF. The CDR3 coding sequence is TGTGCCAGCAGTGCCGCGGGGGTAGCGGGAGGTCAAGAGACCCAGTACTTC.

This chain joins TRBV3-1 (or the pseudogene TRBV3-2) and TRBJ2-4; 7 nucleotides line up with TRBD1. Per germline, CDR1 LGHDT and CDR2 YNNKEL (reference sequence). The CDR3 has 18 amino acids. J was trimmed by 0 bases and V by 0 bases; bases with no gene match: 8. CDR3 bases: TGTGCCAGCAGCCAAGAGAAGGGGGCGCTACTAGCCAAAAACATTCAGTACTTC. Translated, it gives CASSQEKGALLAKNIQYF.

This sequence joins TRBV29-1 and TRBJ2-2; maybe TRBD2 (5 bases). The V end lost 0 bases, the J end lost 8 bases, and 22 bases lay between the germline ends. The CDR3 loop spans 17 amino acids. In germline, CDR1 is SQVTM, CDR2 ANQGSEA. The CDR3 DNA follows: TGCAGCGTTGAAGATAGAGTAGCTCTCTTTTCGGGGGGGGAGCTGTTTTTT. Protein: CSVEDRVALFSGGELFF.

The chain carries TRBV11-2 and TRBJ2-7, with 7 nucleotides matching TRBD2. V trimming: 4 bases; J trimming: 4 bases; junction bases outside the gene matches: 4. This CDR3 comprises 13 residues. The germline CDR1 and CDR2 sequences are SGHAT and FQNNGV. As DNA, the CDR3 is TGTGCCAGCAGCTCCCGACTAGCTTACGAGCAGTACTTC. It specifies CASSSRLAYEQYF.